The 8 T cell receptor beta chains presented below share a single source sample, sequenced in a study of T cell responses to AZD1222 COVID-19 vaccine (dated by TCRdb to about 2021). Read against the paper, the sample's time point label means: baseline before first vaccination. The receptor library was made with the immunoSEQ multiplex PCR assay. The table comes from immuneACCESS by way of TCRdb, which keeps in-frame sequences with V and J called. Part of the clones is missing from these tables; in studies checked, under half for an unresolved V gene and the rest for unknown reasons. The sample profile shows some 96,000 clones; about nine tenths of them were found once. The top ten clones comprise about 1.7% of the sample. The sample in question was peripheral blood, obtained on day 0 of AZD1222 vaccination. The origin of the receptors is an adult in good health.

The rearrangement uses TRBV7-2 and TRBJ2-7; maybe TRBD2 (5 bases). V lost 5 bases and J 2 bases, leaving 10 bases between the germline ends. Germline V gene data show CDR1 as SGHTA and CDR2 as FQGNSA. This CDR3 has 13 residues. The CDR3: CASSPSGPYEQYF. In nucleotides, the CDR3 is TGTGCCAGCAGCCCGAGCGGCCCCTACGAGCAGTACTTC.

The rearrangement joins TRBV11-3 to TRBJ1-1; possibly TRBD1 for D (5 bases). This CDR3 region has 15 residues. V lost 3 bases and J 4 bases, leaving 15 bases between the germline ends. Germline CDR1 SGHNT, CDR2 YENEEA. The CDR3 reads CASSFGLGQVTEAFF. The CDR3 nucleotides are TGTGCCAGCAGCTTCGGTTTGGGGCAGGTCACTGAAGCTTTCTTT.

The V call is TRBV28, the J call TRBJ2-2, with D perhaps TRBD1 (6 bases). Trimming shortened V by 4 bases and J by 4 bases, and 13 bases separated the two germline ends. This CDR3 spans 15 amino acids. CDR1 is MDHEN and CDR2 is SYDVKM in the germline V gene. This chain's CDR3 is CASSSNRVITGELFF. CDR3 in DNA: TGTGCCAGCAGTTCTAACAGGGTAATCACCGGGGAGCTGTTTTTT. Combining the CDR3 with reference TRBV28 and TRBJ2-2 gives the whole variable domain DVKVTQSSRYLVKRTGEKVFLECVQDMDHENMFWYRQDPGLGLRLIYFSYDVKMKEKGDIPEGYSVSREKKERFSLILESASTNQTSMYLCASSSNRVITGELFFGEGSRLTVL.

This chain links TRBV19 with TRBJ2-4, with D unresolved. Germline V gene lookup returns CDR1 LNHDA and CDR2 SQIVND (reference sequence). CDR3 length equals 15 residues. V shed 5 bases and J shed 2 bases, with 13 bases lying between them. CDR3 sequence reads: CASSPRTLTKNIQYF. The CDR3 nucleotides read TGTGCCAGTAGTCCAAGGACGTTGACCAAAAACATTCAGTACTTC.

In nucleotides, the CDR3 is TGTGCCAGCAGCCCGGATCTAAGGACCTACAATGAGCAGTTCTTC. Translating it yields CASSPDLRTYNEQFF. V gene TRBV7-6 combines with J gene TRBJ2-1; D ambiguous. This CDR3 spans 15 amino acids. Germline V lookup: CDR1 SGHVS, CDR2 FNYEAQ. With 5 bases removed from V and 2 bases from J, the gap between germline ends came to 13 bases.

The rearrangement uses TRBV7-6 and TRBJ2-7; the D gene is possibly TRBD2 (7 bases). V lost 4 bases and J 2 bases, leaving 21 bases between the germline ends. Looked up from germline, CDR1 is SGHVS and CDR2 is FNYEAQ. This CDR3 is built from 17 residues. The CDR3 DNA reads as TGTGCCAGCAGCTCGCAGGCGGGGGCTAGCGGAACCTACGAGCAGTACTTC. This gives the protein CASSSQAGASGTYEQYF.

V gene TRBV9 combines with J gene TRBJ2-7; a weak D match, TRBD2 (5 bases). Germline CDR1 SGDLS, CDR2 YYNGEE. The CDR3 loop spans 15 amino acids. Trimming shortened V by 2 bases and J by 2 bases, and 14 bases separated the two germline ends. CDR3 nucleotides: TGTGCCAGCAGCGTGGCGGACTGGACCACCTACGAGCAGTACTTC. Protein: CASSVADWTTYEQYF.

The rearrangement links TRBV6-1 to TRBJ1-2; D not resolved. The germline V and J ends were trimmed by 2 bases and 3 bases, with 22 bases remaining between them. The CDR3 is 18 amino acids. Germline values: CDR1 MNHNS, CDR2 SASEGT. The DNA for the CDR3 is TGTGCCAGCAGTGAATTAATCCGAAAGGCTGGGAGAGACTATGGCTACACCTTC. This gives the protein CASSELIRKAGRDYGYTF.